This T cell receptor (beta chain) was sequenced in a study of blood T cell repertoires in COVID-19. Study context: T cells, B-cell-depleted T cells, or PBMCs provided the cDNA or gDNA that served as material.

Per the study methods: Scientists estimated how many nucleated cells there were by amplifying reference gene primers. TCRdb's copy holds only in-frame clones and misses some; the assay was immunoSEQ multiplex PCR. V and J calls plus clone size are reproduced from that table; the DNA served to infer D and trimming. Of approximately 250,000 clones listed, approximately 86% are singletons. This clone has more than one count but fewer than ten. With V trimmed by 4 bases and J by 3 bases, 11 bases remained unmatched. The germline V gene encodes CDR1 SGHKS and CDR2 YYEKEE (reference sequence). The length of the CDR3 is 16 residues.

This rearrangement joins TRBV5-5 to TRBJ2-7; TRBD1 aligns across 9 bases. Source material: peripheral blood. The TCR sequence derives from a man younger than 45 with active or convalescent COVID-19. CDR3 bases: TGTGCCAGCAGCCTAGAAGCCGGGACAGGGTTCTACGAGCAGTACTTC. It specifies CASSLEAGTGFYEQYF.